This T cell receptor (beta chain) originates from a study of PD-L1 blockade in urothelial cancer (TCRdb year 2017). Study-level background: All patients started therapy around 2014 and received atezolizumab 1,200 mg intravenously every 3 weeks. About 85% of the roughly 29 patients were males with bladder-origin urothelial cancer, and about 65% of the roughly 30 reported a prior smoking history. An ECOG performance status of 0 or 1 was recorded for the patients, and 0 to 3 prior chemotherapy regimens had been received by the patients. Blood samples were analyzed at 3 weeks after treatment start (second dose) and at 6 weeks after treatment start. Blood samples gave a median of 141,255 T cells and some 83,000 unique TCRs, with a median clonality of roughly 0.081. The study was an exploratory multi-omic analysis of somatic, immune and clinical correlates of response to PD-L1 blockade with atezolizumab in urothelial cancer. Pretreatment tumor samples and matched peripheral blood, collected serially before and after atezolizumab treatment, underwent TCR sequencing. Durable clinical benefit was defined as a progression-free survival longer than 6 months, and TCR features were additionally tested against progression-free survival and overall survival. In the same patients, pretreatment tumors underwent whole exome sequencing and RNA sequencing in addition to TCR sequencing. Durable clinical benefit was achieved by nine patients but not by the remaining 20. Pretreatment blood TCR-seq was available for about 28 patients, at least one posttreatment blood collection was obtained for around 25 patients, and tumor TCR-seq was available for around 25 patients.

The time point label here, explained by the study, means: pretreatment peripheral blood. A cohort of about 31 patients with locally advanced or metastatic urothelial carcinoma, treated at Memorial Sloan Kettering on a trial protocol, was included. Peripheral blood mononuclear cells were collected pretreatment and during treatment, with between 1 and 8 total time points per patient. The Qiagen DNeasy Blood extraction kit was used to purify genomic DNA from total PBMCs and tumor samples. PBMCs were collected pretreatment and during treatment, and were isolated and stored as previously described. Spanning cysteine to phenylalanine, the CDR3 consists of 13 amino acids. Only the CDR3 DNA is retained, 39 bases long and in frame from the first base. The germline V gene (reference sequence) yields MNHNY for CDR1 and SVGAGI for CDR2. Relative to germline, V is missing 5 bases and J is missing 14 bases, with 5 bases of the junction outside any gene match.

What the research found in general, with its limitations: A pretreatment peripheral blood TCR clonality below the median was linked to improved progression-free and overall survival. Greater expansion of tumor-associated TCR clones in peripheral blood 3 weeks after the start of treatment was observed in patients with durable benefit (n of about 20, p = 0.022). Because the sample size was small (n of about 29) and many exploratory analyses were performed, the results are intended to be hypothesis-generating.

This clone was picked up a small number of times. The antigen it recognizes is unknown. It has no much larger one-base neighbor in the sample; base qualities were not kept. Synthetic TCR analog templates were spiked into each PCR to estimate absolute template abundance from read counts. TCRbeta CDR3 regions were amplified from genomic DNA with bias-controlled V and J gene primers using the immunoSEQ assay. Sequencing of rearranged TCRbeta segments was done at approximately 20X coverage. In the original analysis: Sequencing errors were corrected by clustering, and CDR3s were annotated against IMGT so that V, D and J genes could be assigned. Out-of-frame and stop-codon sequences were excluded, and only productive TCRbeta rearrangements were used in downstream analyses. To compute clonality, Shannon entropy was normalized by the log of the number of unique productive sequences and then subtracted from one. Clones differing between time points or between blood and tumor were identified using Fisher's exact test with Benjamini-Hochberg correction, with an adjusted p below 0.01 applied as the threshold. The table comes from immuneACCESS by way of TCRdb, which keeps in-frame sequences with V and J called. Part of the clones is missing from these tables; in studies checked, under half for an unresolved V gene and the rest for unknown reasons. V and J calls and clone size come straight from that table; D and trimming were deduced from the DNA. The sample data list 45,000 to 60,000 clones, and more than 75% of these were observed just once. The ten largest account for more than 1.5% of the sample.

This receptor was obtained from a man aged 45-60 years with urothelial cancer. The chain was built from TRBV6-6 and TRBJ2-2, and TRBD2 matches 13 of the central bases. Sequenced here: PBMCs, sampled around atezolizumab (anti-PD-L1) treatment. The CDR3 is CASSPGLAGELFF. The DNA sequence follows: TGTGCCAGCAGTCCAGGACTAGCGGGAGAACTGTTTTTT.